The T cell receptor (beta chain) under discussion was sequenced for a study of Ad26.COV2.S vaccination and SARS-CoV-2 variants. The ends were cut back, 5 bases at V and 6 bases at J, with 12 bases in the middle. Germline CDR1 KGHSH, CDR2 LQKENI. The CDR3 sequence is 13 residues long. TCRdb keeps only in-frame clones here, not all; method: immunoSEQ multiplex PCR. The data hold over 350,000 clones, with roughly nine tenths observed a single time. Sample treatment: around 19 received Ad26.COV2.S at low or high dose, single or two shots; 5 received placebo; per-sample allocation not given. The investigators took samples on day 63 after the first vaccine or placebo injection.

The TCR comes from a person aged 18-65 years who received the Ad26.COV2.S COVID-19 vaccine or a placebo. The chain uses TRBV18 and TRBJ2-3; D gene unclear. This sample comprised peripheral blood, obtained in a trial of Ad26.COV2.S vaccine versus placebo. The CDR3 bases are TGTGCCAGCTCAAACCAGGTCGCCGATACGCAGTATTTT. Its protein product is CASSNQVADTQYF.